This T cell receptor (beta chain) was found in a study of blood T cell repertoires in COVID-19. The overall study: The United States, Italy and Spain were the sources of the acute and convalescent COVID-19 samples. T cells, B-cell-depleted T cells, or PBMCs provided the cDNA or gDNA that served as material.

Source study methods: Reference gene primer amplification gave estimated nucleated cell counts. Sequencing used immunoSEQ multiplex PCR; TCRdb keeps in-frame clones, though not all of them. V and J calls and clone size come straight from that table; D and trimming were deduced from the DNA. The repertoire holds tens of thousands of clones, with approximately 80% as singletons. The V gene lost 4 bases and the J gene lost 2 bases, with 13 bases spanning the gap. The germline V gene has CDR1 SGHNT and CDR2 YYREEE (reference sequence). The CDR3 contains 16 residues. The V gene is TRBV5-4, the J gene TRBJ2-6; no clear D. The specimen sequenced was peripheral blood. The origin of this receptor is a man older than 75 with acute or convalescent COVID-19. This chain's CDR3 is CASSGHQVTGANVLTF. CDR3 in DNA: TGTGCCAGCAGCGGCCATCAGGTCACTGGGGCCAACGTCCTGACTTTC.